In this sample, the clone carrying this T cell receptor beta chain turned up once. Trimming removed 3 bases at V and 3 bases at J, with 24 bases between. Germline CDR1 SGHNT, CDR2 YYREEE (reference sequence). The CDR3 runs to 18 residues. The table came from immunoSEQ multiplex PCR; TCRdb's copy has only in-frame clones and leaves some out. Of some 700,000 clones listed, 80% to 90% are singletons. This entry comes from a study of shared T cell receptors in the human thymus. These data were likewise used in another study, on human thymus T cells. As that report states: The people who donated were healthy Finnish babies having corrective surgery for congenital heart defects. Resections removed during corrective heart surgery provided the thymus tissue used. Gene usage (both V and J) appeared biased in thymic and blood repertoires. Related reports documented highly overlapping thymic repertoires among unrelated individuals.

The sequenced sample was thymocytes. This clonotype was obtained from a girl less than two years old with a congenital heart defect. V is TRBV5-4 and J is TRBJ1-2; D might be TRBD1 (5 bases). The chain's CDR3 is CASSWVLLAGRLDYGYTF. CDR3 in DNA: TGTGCCAGCAGCTGGGTACTTTTGGCAGGGCGGTTAGACTATGGCTACACCTTC. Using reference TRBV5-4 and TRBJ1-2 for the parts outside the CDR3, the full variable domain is ETGVTQSPTHLIKTRGQQVTLRCSSQSGHNTVSWYQQALGQGPQFIFQYYREEENGRGNFPPRFSGLQFPNYSSELNVNALELDDSALYLCASSWVLLAGRLDYGYTFGSGTRLTVV.